Presented here are 17 T cell receptor beta chains from one specimen sequenced in a study of T cell responses to AZD1222 COVID-19 vaccine. Measured with immunoSEQ multiplex PCR; TCRdb has only the in-frame clones, and not every one. The sample contains around 100,000 clones, roughly 90% of which appear only once. The source material was peripheral blood, sampled on day 0 of AZD1222 vaccination. These receptors were collected from an adult in good health.

The rearrangement uses TRBV7-2 and TRBJ2-7, with 7 bases that match TRBD1. CDR1 and CDR2 from the germline V gene are SGHTA and FQGNSA. This CDR3 region has 15 residues. The V gene end was trimmed by 0 bases and the J gene end by 4 bases; junction bases not matched to a gene: 6. CDR3 DNA: TGTGCCAGCAGCTTAGCGGGCCAGGGGGTGTACGAGCAGTACTTC. Its protein product is CASSLAGQGVYEQYF. Based on the CDR3 plus reference TRBV7-2 and TRBJ2-7, the full variable domain is GAGVSQSPSNKVTEKGKDVELRCDPISGHTALYWYRQSLGQGLEFLIYFQGNSAPDKSGLPSDRFSAERTGGSVSTLTIQRTQQEDSAVYLCASSLAGQGVYEQYFGPGTRLTVT.

The chain is built from TRBV7-2 and TRBJ1-3; no clear D gene. Germline V gene data show CDR1 as SGHTA and CDR2 as FQGNSA. The CDR3 is 14 amino acids. Trimming removed 4 bases at V and 4 bases at J, with 11 bases between. For the CDR3, the DNA is TGTGCCAGCAGCTCCCAAGGAACCGGAAACACCATATATTTT. Translating gives CASSSQGTGNTIYF.

The J gene is TRBJ1-2, the V gene TRBV7-2; maybe TRBD1 (5 bases). Germline V gene lookup returns CDR1 SGHTA and CDR2 FQGNSA. The CDR3 extends over 14 amino acids. Trimming cost V 6 bases and J 7 bases, with 18 bases left between them. CDR3 sequence: CASSLLRDASGYTF. The DNA for the CDR3 is TGTGCCAGCAGTCTACTCCGGGACGCTAGTGGCTACACCTTC. The full variable domain, with the rest looked up from reference TRBV7-2 and TRBJ1-2, is GAGVSQSPSNKVTEKGKDVELRCDPISGHTALYWYRQSLGQGLEFLIYFQGNSAPDKSGLPSDRFSAERTGGSVSTLTIQRTQQEDSAVYLCASSLLRDASGYTFGSGTRLTVV.

The J gene is TRBJ2-7, the V gene TRBV7-2; TRBD1 agrees at 12 bases. The CDR3 sequence is 16 residues long. Germline loops: CDR1 SGHTA, CDR2 FQGNSA. The J segment lost 4 bases and the V segment lost 2 bases, leaving 6 bases of the junction unmatched. The CDR3 DNA sequence: TGTGCCAGCAGCTTACCCGGGACAGGGGGCTTTTACGAGCAGTACTTC. Translated: CASSLPGTGGFYEQYF.

The V and J genes are TRBV28 and TRBJ2-5; D not certain. The CDR3 sequence is 13 residues long. The germline CDR1 and CDR2 sequences are MDHEN and SYDVKM. V lost 5 bases and J lost 5, with 12 bases in between. The chain's CDR3 is CASSALHRETQYF. As DNA, the CDR3 is TGTGCCAGCAGTGCCCTACATCGCGAGACCCAGTACTTC.

The chain combines TRBV7-2 with TRBJ1-5, with 7 bases that match TRBD1. Germline V lookup: CDR1 SGHTA, CDR2 FQGNSA. CDR3 length: 15 amino acids. V shed 3 bases, J shed 2 bases, and the junction held 4 bases outside the gene matches. The CDR3 sequence is CASSFTGDGNQPQHF. In nucleotides, the CDR3 is TGTGCCAGCAGCTTCACAGGGGATGGCAATCAGCCCCAGCATTTT. The full variable domain, completed using reference TRBV7-2 and TRBJ1-5, is GAGVSQSPSNKVTEKGKDVELRCDPISGHTALYWYRQSLGQGLEFLIYFQGNSAPDKSGLPSDRFSAERTGGSVSTLTIQRTQQEDSAVYLCASSFTGDGNQPQHFGDGTRLSIL.

This clone was observed once. The V gene is TRBV30, the J gene TRBJ1-5; 12 bases agree with TRBD1. Germline V gene lookup returns CDR1 GTSNPN and CDR2 SVGIG (reference sequence). V lost 3 bases and J lost 4; bases outside the gene matches: 13. This CDR3 spans 18 amino acids. CDR3 DNA: TGTGCCTGGAGCAAGAGGTTAGGGACAGGGGGCATTAATCAGCCCCAGCATTTT. Amino acid sequence: CAWSKRLGTGGINQPQHF.

The chain joins TRBV5-1 to TRBJ2-5; weak D call: TRBD1 (6 bases). V was cut by 1 base and J by 2 bases, with 15 bases left in between. CDR1 SGHRS and CDR2 YFSETQ come from the germline V gene. This CDR3 spans 16 amino acids. CDR3 in amino acids: CASSLSGQGQQETQYF. Written as DNA, the CDR3 is TGCGCCAGCAGCTTGTCGGGTCAAGGACAGCAAGAGACCCAGTACTTC.

This clone was recorded only once. The rearrangement links TRBV18 to TRBJ2-1; D perhaps matches TRBD1 (6 bases). The germline gives CDR1 KGHSH, CDR2 LQKENI. Trimming shortened V by 1 base and J by 13 bases, and 17 bases separated the two germline ends. The CDR3 loop spans 14 amino acids. The CDR3 DNA sequence: TGTGCCAGCTCACCACAAACCCAAGGTGGGGGCCAGTTCTTC. Its translation: CASSPQTQGGGQFF.

The V and J genes are TRBV27 and TRBJ2-7; possibly TRBD1 for D (5 bases). The germline CDR1 and CDR2 sequences are MNHEY and SMNVEV (reference sequence). This CDR3 has 15 amino acids. V gave up 3 bases and J gave up 2 bases, with 14 bases separating them. The CDR3 nucleotides are TGTGCCAGCAGTTTTGGAGCAGGGCTCCCCTACGAGCAGTACTTC. It codes for CASSFGAGLPYEQYF.

This clone showed up just once. The chain uses TRBV27 and TRBJ2-7; 7 bases match TRBD1. Germline trimming cut 8 bases from V and 3 bases from J; bases unmatched to any gene: 10. The CDR3 has 14 residues. Germline V gene lookup returns CDR1 MNHEY and CDR2 SMNVEV (reference sequence). DNA of the CDR3: TGTGCCAGCTCAAACAGGGGTAGGTTCTACGAGCAGTACTTC. It encodes CASSNRGRFYEQYF.

The rearrangement joins TRBV6-5 to TRBJ2-3; D might be TRBD1 (5 bases). V was cut by 4 bases and J by 8 bases, with 16 bases left in between. Germline assignment: CDR1 MNHEY and CDR2 SVGAGI. This CDR3 has 14 residues. CDR3 nucleotide sequence: TGTGCCAGCAGTTCCCCCCAGGGATCGGGTACGCAGTATTTT. Its translation is CASSSPQGSGTQYF.

Comments on this clone: Within the sample, other DNA sequences also encode this same CDR3. The genes are TRBV7-3 and TRBJ2-3; 9 nucleotides align to TRBD2. The CDR3 is made up of 15 amino acids. The J segment lost 4 bases and the V segment lost 5 bases, leaving 7 bases of the junction unmatched. The germline gives CDR1 SGHTA, CDR2 FQGTGA. CDR3 DNA: TGTGCCAGCAGCCCGAGGGGCGGGGGGGCAGATACGCAGTATTTT. It encodes CASSPRGGGADTQYF.

The chain has TRBV6-1 and TRBJ2-7; 9 nucleotides agree with TRBD1. Germline CDR1 is MNHNS and CDR2 is SASEGT. With V trimmed by 1 base and J by 3 bases, 4 bases remained unmatched. The CDR3 has 15 amino acids. The CDR3 bases are TGTGCCAGCAGTGAAGTGGACAGGGGTGGCTACGAGCAGTACTTC. Its translation: CASSEVDRGGYEQYF.

The chain recombines TRBV6-4 with TRBJ1-3; D is ambiguous. The germline gives CDR1 MRHNA, CDR2 SNTAGT. Trimming cost V 3 bases and J 2 bases, with 11 bases left between them. The CDR3 consists of 15 residues. The CDR3 loop is CASSEVGQTGNTIYF. The CDR3 bases are TGTGCCAGCAGTGAAGTCGGTCAGACTGGAAACACCATATATTTT.

V gene TRBV7-8 combines with J gene TRBJ2-5, with TRBD2 matching 7 bases. CDR3 size: 13 residues. Germline CDR1 and CDR2: SGHVS and FQNEAQ. The V and J ends lost 4 bases and 3 bases, in that order; junction bases with no gene match: 2. This chain's CDR3 is CASSWEGKETQYF. CDR3 DNA sequence: TGTGCCAGCAGCTGGGAGGGGAAAGAGACCCAGTACTTC.

The rearrangement links TRBV6-1 to TRBJ2-7, with D maybe TRBD1 (5 bases). V lost 1 base and J lost 2, with 12 bases in between. The CDR3 has 15 residues. In germline, CDR1 is MNHNS, CDR2 SASEGT. CDR3 amino acids: CASSEVGQGPYEQYF. The CDR3 DNA is TGTGCCAGCAGTGAAGTTGGGCAGGGTCCCTACGAGCAGTACTTC.